This T cell receptor (beta chain) is drawn from a study of T cells in Graves' hyperthyroidism and ophthalmopathy. It was RNA transcripts that yielded the amplified TCR beta CDR3 regions. HTBI primers were used for first-round RT-PCR of the TCR CDR3. TCRdb re-called the multiplex PCR reads with MiXCR, one entry per CDR3 protein. The sample consists of 550,000 to 600,000 distinct CDR3 sequences, over 12% of them appearing once. Patients with ophthalmopathy all had a Clinical Activity Score of at least 3, a NOSPECS grade of at least 4 and duration under 3 months. Whole-study findings and limits: The model foresaw ophthalmopathy a median roughly 6.5 months prior to onset. Researchers found most expanded thyroid clonotypes above 0.001 in blood as well.

This clonotype appeared many times. Antigen specificity is unknown. The specimen was blood. This clonotype was obtained from a woman under 30 with Graves' ophthalmopathy.

For the CDR3, the DNA is TGTGCCAGCAGCCCCGGACAGGGGAGGGAGCAGTACTTC. Amino acids: CASSPGQGREQYF. The chain links TRBV7-2 to TRBJ2-7; 9 positions agree with TRBD1. The CDR3 extends over 13 amino acids. Per germline, CDR1 SGHTA and CDR2 FQGNSA. V lost 5 bases, J lost 7 bases, and 6 bases stayed unmatched.